This is a list of T cell receptor beta chains from one sample in a study of OX40 agonist ivuxolimab in advanced cancers. The protocol was immunoSEQ multiplex PCR, while the TCRdb copy is restricted to in-frame clones and leaves out a portion. The sample shows around 45,000 clones, 75% to 80% of them seen only once. This sample comprised CD4+ or CD8+ T cells sorted from blood, obtained in a trial of the OX40 agonist ivuxolimab. The receptors stem from an adult with an advanced solid tumor such as melanoma, head and neck, liver or kidney cancer. Both conserved end residues are part of each CDR3. A row's size may be missing; if present it is once, few, many or a size class.

abundance	v_gene	j_gene	CDR3aa
NA	TRBV4-1	TRBJ2-5	CASSRLAQETQYF
few	TRBV9	TRBJ1-2	CASSVAGGAYGYTF
NA	TRBV12-2	TRBJ2-2	CASRLELQGDTGELFF
once	TRBV19	TRBJ2-7	CASSMRSGRNSYEQYF
NA	TRBV28	TRBJ1-2	CASSRWTDYGYTF
NA	TRBV28	TRBJ2-4	CASSLLASGAKNIQYF
few	TRBV10-3	TRBJ2-3	CAIRATDTQYF
NA	TRBV6-6	TRBJ1-1	CASSYGGTEAFF
NA	TRBV29-1	TRBJ1-5	CSVAPAPTTSQPQHF
NA	TRBV15	TRBJ2-3	CATSRTSGRARTSTDTQYF
NA	TRBV6-6	TRBJ2-1	CASRLGRGNEQFF
NA	TRBV14	TRBJ2-3	CASSPNSILTDTQYF
NA	TRBV2	TRBJ2-3	CASSVGTRGDTQYF
NA	TRBV11-1	TRBJ2-7	CATTGSHSYEQYF
NA	TRBV18	TRBJ2-3	CASSPQRGSPGDTQYF
once	TRBV6-5	TRBJ2-7	CASWQGFYEQYF
NA	TRBV12-5	TRBJ2-1	CASGLGLADGEEQFF
medium-sized	TRBV28	TRBJ2-5	CASSRGPRGRRGETQYF
NA	TRBV18	TRBJ1-2	CASSPAGGSNYGYTF
NA	TRBV2	TRBJ1-4	CASSAGGIGEKLFF
once	TRBV5-1	TRBJ1-5	CASSLEGSQPQHF
NA	TRBV28	TRBJ1-2	CASSTDNYGYTF
NA	TRBV11-2	TRBJ2-3	CASSFYSGPTDTQYF
NA	TRBV11-3	TRBJ2-1	CASSQSGSSYNEQFF
NA	TRBV6-6	TRBJ1-1	CASEHRGDTEAFF
NA	TRBV7-8	TRBJ2-1	CASSYRDRYNEQFF
NA	TRBV19	TRBJ2-3	CASSIQRTNTDTQYF